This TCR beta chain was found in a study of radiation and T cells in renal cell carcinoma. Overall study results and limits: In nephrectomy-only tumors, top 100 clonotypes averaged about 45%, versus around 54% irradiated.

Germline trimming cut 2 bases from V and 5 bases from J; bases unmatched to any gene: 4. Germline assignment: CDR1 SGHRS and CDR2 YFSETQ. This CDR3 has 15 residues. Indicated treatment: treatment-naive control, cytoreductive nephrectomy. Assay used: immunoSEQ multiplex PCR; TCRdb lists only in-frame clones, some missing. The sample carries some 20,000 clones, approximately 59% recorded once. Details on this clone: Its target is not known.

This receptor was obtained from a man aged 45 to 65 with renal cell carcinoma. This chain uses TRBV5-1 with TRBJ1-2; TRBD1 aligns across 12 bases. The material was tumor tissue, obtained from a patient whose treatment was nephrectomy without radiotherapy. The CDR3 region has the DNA TGCGCCAGCAGCTTCGGGACAGGGGGCGTATATGGCTACACCTTC. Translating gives CASSFGTGGVYGYTF.